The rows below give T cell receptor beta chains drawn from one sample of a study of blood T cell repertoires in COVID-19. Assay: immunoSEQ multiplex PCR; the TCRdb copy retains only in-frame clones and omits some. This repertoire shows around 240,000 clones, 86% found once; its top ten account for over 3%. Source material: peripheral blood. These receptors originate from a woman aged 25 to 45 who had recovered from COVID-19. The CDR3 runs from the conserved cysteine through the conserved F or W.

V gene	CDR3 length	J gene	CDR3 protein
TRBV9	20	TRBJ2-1	CASSVALPLPSVSSYNEQFF
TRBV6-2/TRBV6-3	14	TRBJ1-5	CASSLRQNNQPQHF
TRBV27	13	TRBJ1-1	CASSSRQGNEAFF
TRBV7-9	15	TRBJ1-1	CASIPQGAANTEAFF
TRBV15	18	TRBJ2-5	CATSIDLTSRGKQETQYF
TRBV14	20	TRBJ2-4	CASSQDYAGTGGLAKNIQYF
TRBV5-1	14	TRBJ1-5	CASSPQQGSQPQHF
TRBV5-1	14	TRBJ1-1	CASSLTSSDTEAFF
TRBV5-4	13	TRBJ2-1	CAAWTGTLNEQFF
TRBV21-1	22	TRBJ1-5	CASSIPRQRDTSRGDLNQPQHF
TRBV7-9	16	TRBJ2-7	CASSSSGSPRPYEQYF
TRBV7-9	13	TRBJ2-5	CASSPGVYETQYF
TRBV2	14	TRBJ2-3	CASSWVGASDTQYF
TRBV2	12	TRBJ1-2	CASSVEGMRYTF
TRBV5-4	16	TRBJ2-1	CASSLEAGSSYNEQFF
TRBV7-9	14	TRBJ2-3	CASSPELSTDTQYF
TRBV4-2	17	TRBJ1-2	CASSQGGATGRYGGYTF
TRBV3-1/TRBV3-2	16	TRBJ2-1	CASSGLAGSSYNEQFF
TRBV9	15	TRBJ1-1	CASSVASGRGSEAFF
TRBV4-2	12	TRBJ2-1	CASSQGLNEQFF
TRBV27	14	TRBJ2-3	CASSLGLDRDTQYF
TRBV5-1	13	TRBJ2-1	CASTPDNGNEQFF
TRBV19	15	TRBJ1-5	CASSRAEYSNQPQHF
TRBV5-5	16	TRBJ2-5	CASSFNGGAIQETQYF
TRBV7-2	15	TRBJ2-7	CASSLASGGRDEQYF
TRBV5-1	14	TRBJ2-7	CASGPGSIGYEQYF
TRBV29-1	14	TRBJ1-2	CSVQGDTLNYGYTF
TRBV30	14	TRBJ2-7	CAWSVPDRGHEQYF
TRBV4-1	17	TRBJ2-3	CASSQAELDYSTDTQYF
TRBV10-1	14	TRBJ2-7	CASSTRAQSYEQYF
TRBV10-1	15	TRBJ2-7	CASSESGLAGGILYF
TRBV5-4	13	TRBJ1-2	CASSLGSNYGYTF
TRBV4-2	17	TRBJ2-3	CASSQGRLAGDTDTQYF
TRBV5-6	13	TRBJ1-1	CASSLGTSTEAFF
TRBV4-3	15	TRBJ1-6	CASSQDSGDRSPLHF
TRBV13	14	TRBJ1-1	CASSSGDRASEAFF
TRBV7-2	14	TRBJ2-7	CASSLMAASYEQYF
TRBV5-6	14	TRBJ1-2	CASSSKTADYGYTF
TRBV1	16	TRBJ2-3	CTSSRVAGHSTDTQYF
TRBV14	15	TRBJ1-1	CASSQVGGAKTEAFF
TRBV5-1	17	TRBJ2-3	CASSLGPLSGATDTQYF
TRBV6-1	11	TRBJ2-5	CASSELDRGDF
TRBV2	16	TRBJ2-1	CASMSPSGGPNNEQFF
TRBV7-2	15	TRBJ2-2	CASQGGQSITGELFF
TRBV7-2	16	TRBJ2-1	CASSQFGGAGDNEQFF
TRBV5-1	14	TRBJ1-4	CASREGRANEKLFF